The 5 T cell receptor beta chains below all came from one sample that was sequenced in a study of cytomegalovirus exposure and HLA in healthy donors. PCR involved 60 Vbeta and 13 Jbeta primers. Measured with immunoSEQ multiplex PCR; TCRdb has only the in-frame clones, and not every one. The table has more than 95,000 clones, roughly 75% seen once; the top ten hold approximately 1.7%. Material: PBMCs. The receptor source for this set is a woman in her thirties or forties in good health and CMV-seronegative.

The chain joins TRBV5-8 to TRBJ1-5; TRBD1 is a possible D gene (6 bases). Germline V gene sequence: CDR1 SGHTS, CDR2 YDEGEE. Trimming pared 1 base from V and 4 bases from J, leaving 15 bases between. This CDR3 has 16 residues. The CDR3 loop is CASSLRQGGSNQPQHF. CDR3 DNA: TGTGCCAGCAGCTTGAGGCAAGGGGGATCAAATCAGCCCCAGCATTTT.

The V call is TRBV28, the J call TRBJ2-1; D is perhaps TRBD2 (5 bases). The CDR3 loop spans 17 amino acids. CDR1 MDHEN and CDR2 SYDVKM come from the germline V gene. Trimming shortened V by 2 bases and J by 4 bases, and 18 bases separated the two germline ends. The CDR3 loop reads CASSLINPGSDYNEQFF. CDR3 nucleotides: TGTGCCAGCAGTTTAATTAACCCGGGAAGTGATTACAATGAGCAGTTCTTC.

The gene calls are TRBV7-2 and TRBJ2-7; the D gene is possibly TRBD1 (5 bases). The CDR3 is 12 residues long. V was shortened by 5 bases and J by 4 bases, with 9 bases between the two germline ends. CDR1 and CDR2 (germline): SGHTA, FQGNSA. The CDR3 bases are TGTGCCAGCAGCGGACAATTATACGAGCAGTACTTC. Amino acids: CASSGQLYEQYF.

In nucleotides, the CDR3 is TGCAGCGTTGTGAATCGGTATGGCTACACCTTC. It encodes CSVVNRYGYTF. The rearrangement links TRBV29-1 to TRBJ1-2; D remains unclear. Trimming cost V 4 bases and J 5 bases, with 8 bases left between them. Germline assignment: CDR1 SQVTM and CDR2 ANQGSEA. This CDR3 spans 11 amino acids.

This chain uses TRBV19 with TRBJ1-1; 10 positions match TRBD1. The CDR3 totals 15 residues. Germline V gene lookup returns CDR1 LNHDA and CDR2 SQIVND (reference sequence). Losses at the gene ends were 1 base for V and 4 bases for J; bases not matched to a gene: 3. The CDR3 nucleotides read TGTGCCAGTAGTATAGCGGGACAGGGGAGCACTGAAGCTTTCTTT. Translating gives CASSIAGQGSTEAFF.